Below are 9 T cell receptor beta chains sequenced from a single sample in a study of regulatory T cells in long-lasting Graves disease. Described time point: newly diagnosed GD, antithyroid drugs for less than 3 months. Construction of the TCR library relied on RNA isolated from PBMCs. Construction of the TCR beta libraries employed iRepertoire HTBI primers in conjunction with Arm-PCR of CDR3 regions. Using its own MiXCR run on the multiplex PCR reads, TCRdb lists one record per CDR3 protein. The sample holds roughly 410,000 distinct CDR3 sequences, about 15% seen once. The same data also contributed to another study, on T cells in Graves' hyperthyroidism and ophthalmopathy.

The sequencing used peripheral blood mononuclear cells (PBMCs), collected at new diagnosis, from a patient treated with antithyroid drugs. Receptors originate from a woman in her forties with Graves disease.

This clonotype was found many times. The CDR3 DNA follows: TGTGCCAGCAGCGCCGCAGGGTTCTATGGCTACACCTTC. Translated: CASSAAGFYGYTF. This rearrangement joins TRBV9 to TRBJ1-2; TRBD1 is a possible D gene (5 bases). Per the germline V gene, CDR1 is SGDLS and CDR2 is YYNGEE. The CDR3 extends over 13 amino acids. V lost 3 bases, J lost 4 bases, and 10 bases lay in between.

There are a few counts of this clonotype. A read error may explain this, as a much larger clone is one base away. The chain couples TRBV12-3 or TRBV12-4 to TRBJ2-3, with D possibly matching TRBD1 (6 bases). The CDR3 sequence is 16 residues long. In nucleotides, the CDR3 is TGTGCCGGCAGGGCACACACAGGGATTCCGGGAGATACGCAGTATTTT. The encoded protein is CAGRAHTGIPGDTQYF.

This clonotype occurred many times. The V call is TRBV28, the J call TRBJ2-7, with 11 positions matching TRBD1. The trim removed 5 bases at V and 7 bases at J, leaving 10 bases unmatched. Germline CDR1 MDHEN, CDR2 SYDVKM. The CDR3 length is 15 residues. CDR3 residues: CASSLGGTGGKEQYF. The CDR3 DNA sequence: TGTGCCAGCAGTCTAGGGGGGACAGGGGGTAAGGAGCAGTACTTC.

This clonotype was detected ten times or more. V usage is TRBV12-3 or TRBV12-4 and J usage is TRBJ2-3; 10 bases align to TRBD2. Trimming took 6 bases from V and 5 from J; bases not matched to a gene: 11. The CDR3 covers 16 residues. The CDR3: CASSRGTSEGQDTQYF. The CDR3 nucleotides are TGTGCCAGCAGCCGAGGGACTAGCGAAGGCCAAGATACGCAGTATTTT.

Ten or more counts support this clonotype. The chain recombines TRBV6-1 with TRBJ2-1; D uncertain. V was cut by 6 bases and J by 0 bases, with 9 bases left in between. The CDR3 contains 14 residues. CDR1 and CDR2 from the germline V gene are MNHNS and SASEGT. CDR3 loop: CASSTTNSYNEQFF. CDR3 sequence (DNA): TGTGCCAGCAGCACTACCAACTCCTACAATGAGCAGTTCTTC.

This chain connects TRBV6-2 or TRBV6-3 to TRBJ1-5, with TRBD1 identical over 7 bases. The ends lost 0 bases at V and 2 bases at J; junction bases unmatched: 4. Germline V gene sequence: CDR1 MNHEY, CDR2 SVGEGT. The length of the CDR3 is 16 residues. CDR3 sequence reads: CASSYSRQGRNQPQHF. In DNA form, the CDR3 reads TGTGCCAGCAGTTACTCCCGACAGGGCCGCAATCAGCCCCAGCATTTT.

This clonotype was observed many times. V is TRBV9 and J is TRBJ1-1; 7 positions match TRBD1. The CDR3 spans 12 residues. CDR1 is SGDLS and CDR2 is YYNGEE in the germline V gene. Trimming at V came to 4 bases and at J to 6 bases, leaving 3 bases not matched to a gene. Here the CDR3 DNA reads TGTGCCAGCAGCCTGACAGGGTCTGAAGCTTTCTTT. Translated, it gives CASSLTGSEAFF.

This clonotype was picked up a small number of times. CDR3 sequence reads: CASSLVTPGTVNSPLHF. In DNA form, the CDR3 reads TGTGCCAGCAGTTTAGTCACCCCCGGGACAGTTAATTCACCCCTCCACTTT. V is TRBV28 and J is TRBJ1-6; 7 positions match TRBD1. Per germline, CDR1 MDHEN and CDR2 SYDVKM. V lost 2 bases to trimming and J lost 6 bases; unmatched junction nucleotides: 10. The length of the CDR3 is 17 residues. The variable domain in full, completed from reference TRBV28 and TRBJ1-6, reads DVKVTQSSRYLVKRTGEKVFLECVQDMDHENMFWYRQDPGLGLRLIYFSYDVKMKEKGDIPEGYSVSREKKERFSLILESASTNQTSMYLCASSLVTPGTVNSPLHFGNGTRLTVT.

This chain joins TRBV7-9 and TRBJ2-3, with 8 bases lining up with TRBD1. This CDR3 spans 15 amino acids. V was pared by 5 bases and J by 6 bases, with 10 bases of the junction left unmatched. CDR1 SEHNR and CDR2 FQNEAQ come from the germline V gene (reference sequence). CDR3 in DNA: TGTGCCAGCAGCCCAGGGGGCGCCCCCAGGGATACGCAGTATTTT. Encoded protein: CASSPGGAPRDTQYF.